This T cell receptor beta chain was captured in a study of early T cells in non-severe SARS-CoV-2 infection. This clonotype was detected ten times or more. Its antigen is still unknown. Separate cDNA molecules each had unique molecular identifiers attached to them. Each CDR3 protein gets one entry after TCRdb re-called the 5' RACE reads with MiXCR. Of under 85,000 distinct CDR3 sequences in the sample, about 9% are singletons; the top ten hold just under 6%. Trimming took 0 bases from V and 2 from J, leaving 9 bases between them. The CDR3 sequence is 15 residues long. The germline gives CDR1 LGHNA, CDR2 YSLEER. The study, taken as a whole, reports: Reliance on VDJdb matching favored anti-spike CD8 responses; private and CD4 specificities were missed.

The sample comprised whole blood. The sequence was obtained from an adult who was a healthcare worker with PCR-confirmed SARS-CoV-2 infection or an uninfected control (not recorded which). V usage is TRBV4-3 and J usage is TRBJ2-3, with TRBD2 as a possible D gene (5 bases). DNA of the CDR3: TGCGCCAGCAGCCAAGATCAGCGGACCACAGATACGCAGTATTTT. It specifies CASSQDQRTTDTQYF.